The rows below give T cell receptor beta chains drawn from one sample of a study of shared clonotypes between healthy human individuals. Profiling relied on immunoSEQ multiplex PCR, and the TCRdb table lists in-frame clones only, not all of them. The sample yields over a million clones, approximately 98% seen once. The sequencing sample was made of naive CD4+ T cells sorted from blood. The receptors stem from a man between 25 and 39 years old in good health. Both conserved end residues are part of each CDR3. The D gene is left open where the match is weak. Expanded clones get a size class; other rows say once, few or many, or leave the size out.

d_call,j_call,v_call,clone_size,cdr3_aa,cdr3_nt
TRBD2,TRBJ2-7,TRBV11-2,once,CASSHSGRAYEQYF,TGTGCCAGCAGCCATAGCGGGAGGGCTTACGAGCAGTACTTC
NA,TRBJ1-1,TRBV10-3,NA,CAISIQGQDEAFF,TGTGCCATCAGCATACAGGGCCAGGATGAAGCTTTCTTT
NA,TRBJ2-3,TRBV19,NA,CASSREGHSTDTQYF,TGTGCCAGTAGTAGAGAGGGACACTCCACAGATACGCAGTATTTT
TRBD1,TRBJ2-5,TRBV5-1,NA,CASSSGGRETQYF,TGCGCCAGCAGCTCAGGGGGCCGGGAGACCCAGTACTTC
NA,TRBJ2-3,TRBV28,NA,CASSSGTPTIVTQYF,TGTGCCAGCAGTTCCGGGACTCCTACAATCGTTACGCAGTATTTT
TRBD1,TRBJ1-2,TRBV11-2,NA,CASSWRGPAYGYTF,TGTGCCAGCAGCTGGAGGGGGCCTGCCTATGGCTACACCTTC
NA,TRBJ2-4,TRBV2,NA,CASRDRGPTLAKNIQYF,TGTGCCAGCAGGGACCGGGGACCGACATTAGCCAAAAACATTCAGTACTTC
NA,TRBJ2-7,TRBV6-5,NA,CASRPLEGQTYEQYF,TGTGCCAGCAGGCCCTTGGAGGGCCAGACCTACGAGCAGTACTTC
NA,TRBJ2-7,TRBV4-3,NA,CASSQGAGGQWGVYEQYF,TGCGCCAGCAGCCAAGGCGCAGGGGGACAGTGGGGGGTCTACGAGCAGTACTTC
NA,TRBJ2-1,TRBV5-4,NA,CASSLWVGDPTAGNEQFF,TGTGCCAGCAGCTTATGGGTGGGGGACCCCACTGCGGGGAATGAGCAGTTCTTC
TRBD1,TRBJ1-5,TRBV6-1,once,CASSGTTGWGGQPQHF,TGTGCCAGCAGTGGAACGACAGGGTGGGGTGGTCAGCCCCAGCATTTT
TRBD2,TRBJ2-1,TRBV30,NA,CAWSVHVGLVVYNEQFF,TGTGCCTGGAGTGTACACGTCGGACTAGTGGTCTACAATGAGCAGTTCTTC
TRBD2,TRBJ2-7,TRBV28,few,CASDGGRAYEQYF,TGTGCCAGCGACGGCGGGAGAGCTTACGAGCAGTACTTC
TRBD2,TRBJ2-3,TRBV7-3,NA,CASSSSGRRTDTQYF,TGTGCCAGCAGCTCCAGCGGGAGGAGGACAGATACGCAGTATTTT
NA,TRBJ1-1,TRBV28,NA,CASSFFLGGVSEAFF,TGTGCCAGCAGTTTCTTTCTCGGGGGAGTCAGTGAAGCTTTCTTT
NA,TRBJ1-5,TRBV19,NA,CASSIMSRGNQPQHF,TGTGCCAGTAGTATAATGTCTCGAGGTAATCAGCCCCAGCATTTT
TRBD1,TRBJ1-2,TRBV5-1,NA,CASSLDLSDRALNGYTF,TGCGCCAGCAGCTTGGACCTTTCGGACAGGGCACTGAATGGCTACACCTTC
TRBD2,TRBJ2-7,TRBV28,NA,CASSIFFSWGLATYVETYEQYF,TGTGCCAGCAGTATTTTTTTCTCCTGGGGACTAGCGACGTACGTCGAAACCTACGAGCAGTACTTC
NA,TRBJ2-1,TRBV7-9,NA,CASSRNIAENEQFF,TGTGCCAGCAGCCGGAATATAGCGGAAAATGAGCAGTTCTTC
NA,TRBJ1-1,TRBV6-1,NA,CASRAVNTEAFF,TGTGCCAGTAGAGCCGTGAACACTGAAGCTTTCTTT
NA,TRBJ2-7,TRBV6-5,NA,CASSYSWARTYEQYF,TGTGCCAGCAGTTACTCATGGGCCCGAACCTACGAGCAGTACTTC
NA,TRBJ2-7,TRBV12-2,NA,CASRFTRPTSYEQYF,TGTGCAAGTCGCTTTACTCGACCTACTAGCTACGAGCAGTACTTC
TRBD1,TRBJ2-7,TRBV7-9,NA,CASSPSRGDRADEQYF,TGTGCCAGCAGCCCGAGTCGTGGGGACAGGGCGGACGAGCAGTACTTC
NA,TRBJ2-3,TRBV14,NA,CASSQAGAGTDTQYF,TGTGCCAGCAGCCAAGCGGGAGCTGGCACAGATACGCAGTATTTT
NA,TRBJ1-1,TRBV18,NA,CASSPLSGRGNMNTEAFF,TGTGCCAGCTCACCATTGTCCGGGAGGGGGAACATGAACACTGAAGCTTTCTTT
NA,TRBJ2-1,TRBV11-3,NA,CASSLDGTRNEQFF,TGTGCCAGCAGCTTGGACGGGACAAGGAATGAGCAGTTCTTC
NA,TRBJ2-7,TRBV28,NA,CASSFPGRDEQYF,TGTGCCAGCAGTTTTCCAGGGCGCGACGAGCAGTACTTC
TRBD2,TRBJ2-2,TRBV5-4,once,CASSLEAAGVNGELFF,TGTGCCAGCAGCTTGGAGGCAGCGGGAGTCAACGGGGAGCTGTTTTTT
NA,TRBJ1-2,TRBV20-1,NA,CSAQSSSGYTF,TGCAGTGCTCAGAGCAGTTCGGGCTACACCTTC
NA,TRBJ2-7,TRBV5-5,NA,CASSPGPSVRWEQYF,TGTGCCAGCAGCCCCGGACCTTCCGTCCGGTGGGAGCAGTACTTC
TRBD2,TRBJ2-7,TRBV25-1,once,CASSRLAGGYEQYF,TGTGCCAGCAGTCGGCTAGCGGGAGGGTACGAGCAGTACTTC
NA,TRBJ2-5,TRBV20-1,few,CSARFGETQYF,TGCAGTGCTAGGTTTGGAGAGACCCAGTACTTC
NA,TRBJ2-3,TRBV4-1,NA,CASSQDWLARNTLDTQYF,TGCGCCAGCAGCCAAGATTGGCTAGCGAGAAACACTTTGGATACGCAGTATTTT
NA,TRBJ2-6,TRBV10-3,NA,CATQPRGGAGANVLTF,TGTGCGACCCAGCCCAGAGGGGGTGCTGGGGCCAACGTCCTGACTTTC
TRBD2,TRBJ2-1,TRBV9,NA,CASSVGTSGYNEQFF,TGTGCCAGCAGCGTTGGGACTAGCGGCTACAATGAGCAGTTCTTC
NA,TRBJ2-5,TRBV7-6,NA,CASSFSRVIETQYF,TGTGCCAGCAGCTTTTCAAGGGTAATCGAGACCCAGTACTTC
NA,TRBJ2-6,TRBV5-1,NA,CASSSSGSANVLTF,TGCGCCAGCAGCTCCTCAGGGTCGGCCAACGTCCTGACTTTC
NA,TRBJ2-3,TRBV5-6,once,CASSSLAYGADTQYF,TGTGCCAGCAGCTCTCTCGCGTATGGGGCGGATACGCAGTATTTT
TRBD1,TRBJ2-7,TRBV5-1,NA,CASSPGTDPYEQYF,TGCGCCAGCAGCCCGGGGACAGATCCGTACGAGCAGTACTTC
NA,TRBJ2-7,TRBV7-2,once,CASSYRESLEQYF,TGTGCCAGCAGCTACCGAGAGTCCCTCGAGCAGTACTTC
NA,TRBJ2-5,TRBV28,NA,CASSQTSGTLQETQYF,TGTGCCAGCAGTCAGACCTCCGGGACGCTACAAGAGACCCAGTACTTC
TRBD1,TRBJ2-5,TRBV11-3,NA,CASSQGQGYFQETQYF,TGTGCCAGCAGCCAGGGACAGGGGTATTTCCAAGAGACCCAGTACTTC
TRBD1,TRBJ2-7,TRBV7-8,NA,CASSLRQGGEQYF,TGTGCCAGCAGCTTAAGACAGGGTGGGGAGCAGTACTTC
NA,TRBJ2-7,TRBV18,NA,CASSPPTGYEQYF,TGTGCCAGCTCACCACCAACAGGGTACGAGCAGTACTTC
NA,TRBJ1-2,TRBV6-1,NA,CASSERVYGGYTF,TGTGCCAGCAGTGAAAGGGTTTACGGTGGCTACACCTTC
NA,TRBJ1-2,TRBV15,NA,CATSRERGQIYGYTF,TGTGCCACCAGCAGAGAACGGGGGCAGATCTATGGCTACACCTTC
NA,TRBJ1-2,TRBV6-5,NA,CASSYPGGYTF,TGTGCCAGCAGTTACCCGGGGGGCTACACCTTC
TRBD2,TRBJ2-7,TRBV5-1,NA,CASSLVTSGPYEQYF,TGCGCCAGCAGCTTGGTGACTAGCGGACCCTACGAGCAGTACTTC
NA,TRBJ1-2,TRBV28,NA,CASQENREDGYTF,TGTGCCAGCCAAGAGAACAGAGAGGATGGCTACACCTTC
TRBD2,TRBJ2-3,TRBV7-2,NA,CASSSGLAAHTQYF,TGTGCCAGCAGCTCGGGACTAGCGGCTCATACGCAGTATTTT
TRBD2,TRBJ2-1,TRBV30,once,CAWKGVLAGGHNEQFF,TGTGCCTGGAAGGGGGTACTAGCGGGAGGCCACAATGAGCAGTTCTTC
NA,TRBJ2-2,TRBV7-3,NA,CASSMRAGELFF,TGTGCCAGCAGTATGCGGGCCGGGGAGCTGTTTTTT
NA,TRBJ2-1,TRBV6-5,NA,CASSYLSRIANEQFF,TGTGCCAGCAGTTACCTGAGCCGAATAGCGAATGAGCAGTTCTTC
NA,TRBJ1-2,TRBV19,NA,CASSIQQSYGYTF,TGTGCCAGTAGTATACAGCAATCCTATGGCTACACCTTC
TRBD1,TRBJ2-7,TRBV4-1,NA,CASSQVGDSHYEQYF,TGCGCCAGCAGCCAAGTAGGGGACAGTCATTACGAGCAGTACTTC
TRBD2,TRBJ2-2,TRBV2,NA,CASKERGNANTGELFF,TGTGCCAGCAAAGAGCGGGGAAACGCGAACACCGGGGAGCTGTTTTTT
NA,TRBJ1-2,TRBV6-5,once,CASSTRRNYGYTF,TGTGCCAGCAGTACCCGACGGAACTATGGCTACACCTTC